One and the same sample provided the 29 T cell receptor beta chains below, sequenced in a study of CD8 T cells in Susac syndrome. The RNA input was about 0.5 to 1 ug, and it was reverse transcribed with random hexamers. Using its own MiXCR run on the immunoSEQ multiplex PCR reads, TCRdb lists one record per CDR3 protein. The sample has 95,000 to 150,000 distinct CDR3 sequences, over 90% seen once; the top ten hold around 0.28%. Sequencing used CD8+ T cells from PBMCs. Receptors were obtained from a human donor with Susac syndrome.

CDR3 coding DNA: TGCGCCAGCAGCCCCCGACAGGGGTCCTATAATTCACCCCTCCACTTT. This translates into CASSPRQGSYNSPLHF. The V call is TRBV4-1, the J call TRBJ1-6; 8 bases match TRBD1. With V trimmed by 4 bases and J by 1 base, 3 bases remained unmatched. The CDR3 totals 16 residues. Germline V gene data show CDR1 as MGHRA and CDR2 as YSYEKL.

The V gene is TRBV5-4, the J gene TRBJ2-1; D remains ambiguous. V dropped 0 bases and J dropped 10 bases, with 14 bases sitting between them. Germline V gives CDR1 SGHNT, CDR2 YYREEE (reference sequence). CDR3 length: 14 amino acids. This chain's CDR3 is CASSLGGELREQFF. The CDR3 DNA reads TGTGCCAGCAGCTTGGGTGGCGAGTTGCGAGAGCAGTTCTTC. Looking up the rest from reference TRBV5-4 and TRBJ2-1 gives the full variable domain: ETGVTQSPTHLIKTRGQQVTLRCSSQSGHNTVSWYQQALGQGPQFIFQYYREEENGRGNFPPRFSGLQFPNYSSELNVNALELDDSALYLCASSLGGELREQFFGPGTRLTVL.

The V and J genes are TRBV20-1 and TRBJ2-3; TRBD2 might be the D (6 bases). The CDR3 contains 18 residues. CDR1 and CDR2 (germline): DFQATT, SNEGSKA (reference sequence). V was trimmed by 3 bases and J by 0 bases, leaving 22 bases between them. The CDR3 sequence is CSARGRGREVESTDTQYF. CDR3 sequence (DNA): TGCAGTGCTAGGGGGAGAGGAAGGGAGGTTGAGAGCACAGATACGCAGTATTTT.

V is TRBV30 and J is TRBJ2-5; weak D call: TRBD2 (6 bases). This CDR3 is built from 14 residues. V was trimmed by 2 bases and J by 5 bases, leaving 15 bases between them. The V gene's germline CDR1 is GTSNPN and CDR2 SVGIG (reference sequence). CDR3 loop: CAWSPGTLGETQYF. In DNA form, the CDR3 reads TGTGCCTGGAGTCCCGGGACTCTGGGGGAGACCCAGTACTTC.

V is TRBV14 and J is TRBJ1-6; D ambiguous. Trimming took off 0 bases at V and 9 bases at J, with 6 bases between the two ends. The germline V gene encodes CDR1 SGHDN and CDR2 FVKESK. The CDR3 is made up of 13 amino acids. The CDR3 is CASSQEELSPLHF. In nucleotides, the CDR3 is TGTGCCAGCAGCCAAGAGGAGCTTTCACCCCTCCACTTT. The full variable domain, completed using reference TRBV14 and TRBJ1-6, is EAGVTQFPSHSVIEKGQTVTLRCDPISGHDNLYWYRRVMGKEIKFLLHFVKESKQDESGMPNNRFLAERTGGTYSTLKVQPAELEDSGVYFCASSQEELSPLHFGNGTRLTVT.

V and J are TRBV5-1 and TRBJ1-1; TRBD1 is a possible D gene (5 bases). The CDR3 loop spans 12 amino acids. Trimming cost V 2 bases and J 4 bases, with 6 bases left between them. Germline V gives CDR1 SGHRS, CDR2 YFSETQ. The CDR3 protein is CASSFGATEAFF. For the CDR3, the DNA is TGCGCCAGCAGCTTTGGGGCCACTGAAGCTTTCTTT.

This rearrangement joins TRBV29-1 to TRBJ2-2; TRBD2 matches 13 bases. V lost 8 bases to trimming and J lost 7 bases; unmatched junction nucleotides: 10. This CDR3 contains 15 residues. Germline values: CDR1 SQVTM, CDR2 ANQGSEA. CDR3 sequence (DNA): TGCAGCACACTAGCGGGGGGGCCGAGGGTCGGGGAGCTGTTTTTT. Translation gives CSTLAGGPRVGELFF.

The chain couples TRBV4-1 to TRBJ1-1; no clear D. In germline, CDR1 is MGHRA, CDR2 YSYEKL. V shed 4 bases and J shed 1 base, with 16 bases lying between them. There are 16 residues in the CDR3. For the CDR3, the DNA is TGCGCCAGCAGCCCTAGGGTGGGGAGTGCGAACACTGAAGCTTTCTTT. It encodes CASSPRVGSANTEAFF.

This rearrangement joins TRBV13 to TRBJ2-5; TRBD1 is a possible D gene (6 bases). Germline assignment: CDR1 PRHDT and CDR2 FYEKMQ (reference sequence). The CDR3 has 14 residues. V was trimmed by 5 bases and J by 1 base, leaving 11 bases between them. CDR3 sequence (DNA): TGTGCCAGCAGCGTCGACAGGTCCCAAGAGACCCAGTACTTC. Protein sequence: CASSVDRSQETQYF.

This clonotype was seen only once. The genes are TRBV5-4 and TRBJ2-7; the match to TRBD2 covers 11 bases. This CDR3 spans 15 amino acids. Germline loops: CDR1 SGHNT, CDR2 YYREEE (reference sequence). J gave up 6 bases and V 4 bases, and 9 bases lay outside the gene matches. The CDR3 sequence is CASSDPSGGIAEQYF. The CDR3 bases are TGTGCCAGCAGCGACCCTAGCGGGGGGATCGCCGAGCAGTACTTC.

The chain employs TRBV20-1 and TRBJ2-5; 11 nucleotides match TRBD1. Per the germline V gene, CDR1 is DFQATT and CDR2 is SNEGSKA (reference sequence). The CDR3 loop spans 19 amino acids. V gave up 2 bases and J gave up 2 bases; unmatched junction bases: 16. CDR3: CSARRSTPDRGPGQETQYF. CDR3 bases: TGCAGTGCTAGACGAAGTACGCCGGACAGGGGGCCTGGGCAAGAGACCCAGTACTTC.

This chain uses TRBV10-3 with TRBJ1-1; D not resolved. Looked up from germline, CDR1 is ENHRY and CDR2 is SYGVKD. The CDR3 loop spans 11 amino acids. The V and J ends lost 3 bases and 5 bases respectively, with 4 bases between them. Here the CDR3 reads CAISEGTEAFF. In DNA, the CDR3 is TGTGCCATCAGTGAAGGGACTGAAGCTTTCTTT.

CDR3 residues: CASSEGAGKETQYF. CDR3 coding DNA: TGTGCCAGCAGCGAGGGGGCGGGGAAAGAGACCCAGTACTTC. This chain joins TRBV25-1 and TRBJ2-5, with D possibly TRBD1 on 7 matching bases. Germline CDR1 reads MGHDK; CDR2 reads SYGVNS. Trimming cost V 6 bases and J 3 bases, with 14 bases left between them. The CDR3 loop spans 14 amino acids.

The genes are TRBV2 and TRBJ1-5; D gene uncertain. The CDR3 extends over 15 amino acids. The V gene lost 1 base and the J gene lost 3 bases, with 10 bases spanning the gap. Germline V gives CDR1 SNHLY, CDR2 FYNNEI. The CDR3 protein is CASSEGDIFNQPQHF. As DNA, the CDR3 is TGTGCCAGCAGTGAAGGAGACATATTCAATCAGCCCCAGCATTTT.

The gene calls are TRBV7-8 and TRBJ2-5; TRBD2 might be the D (6 bases). Germline CDR1 reads SGHVS; CDR2 reads FQNEAQ. The CDR3 totals 15 residues. The V and J ends lost 5 bases and 2 bases respectively, with 15 bases between them. CDR3 nucleotide sequence: TGTGCCAGCAGCAGCGGGCTGGAACTTCAAGAGACCCAGTACTTC. This encodes CASSSGLELQETQYF.

As DNA, the CDR3 is TGTGCCAGCAGCTTTCTTACGCGGGAGGGTTACGAGCAGTACTTC. The encoded protein is CASSFLTREGYEQYF. The gene calls are TRBV7-9 and TRBJ2-7; TRBD2 aligns across 9 bases. V dropped 3 bases and J dropped 4; count of bases not matched to a gene: 7. Germline V gene data show CDR1 as SEHNR and CDR2 as FQNEAQ (reference sequence). The CDR3 covers 15 residues.

The J gene is TRBJ2-7, the V gene TRBV29-1; D may be TRBD2 (6 bases). Deletions cut 3 bases from V and 2 bases from J, with 11 bases between. The CDR3 is 13 amino acids. Germline lookup yields CDR1 SQVTM and CDR2 ANQGSEA. The CDR3 bases are TGCAGCGTTGAGGGCGGGGCCCCCTACGAGCAGTACTTC. Amino acid sequence: CSVEGGAPYEQYF.

The genes are TRBV12-3 or TRBV12-4 and TRBJ1-1; D is unclear. V lost 5 bases to trimming and J lost 0 bases, with 7 bases between them. The CDR3 is made up of 13 amino acids. The CDR3 loop is CASSPTVNTEAFF. CDR3 nucleotide sequence: TGTGCCAGCAGTCCGACTGTGAACACTGAAGCTTTCTTT.

The V gene is TRBV29-1, the J gene TRBJ2-5; 8 nucleotides align to TRBD1. Germline CDR1 SQVTM, CDR2 ANQGSEA. The CDR3 is 15 residues long. J was trimmed by 2 bases and V by 5 bases; bases with no gene match: 10. The CDR3 region is CSVFQTGDGQETQYF. Here the CDR3 DNA reads TGCAGCGTTTTTCAGACAGGGGATGGGCAAGAGACCCAGTACTTC.

The rearrangement joins TRBV29-1 to TRBJ1-2; possible D gene TRBD1, 6 bases. The CDR3 is 12 amino acids. The V end lost 7 bases, the J end lost 2 bases, and 11 bases lay between the germline ends. Germline values: CDR1 SQVTM, CDR2 ANQGSEA. CDR3: CSAGQGNYGYTF. Here the CDR3 DNA reads TGCAGCGCGGGCCAGGGGAACTATGGCTACACCTTC.

This chain links TRBV6-2 or TRBV6-3 with TRBJ2-6; TRBD2 might be the D (5 bases). Per germline, CDR1 MNHEY and CDR2 SVGEGT. Trimming pared 2 bases from V and 0 bases from J, leaving 11 bases between. This CDR3 spans 17 amino acids. The CDR3: CASSYHTRSSGANVLTF. CDR3 bases: TGTGCCAGCAGTTACCACACTAGGAGCTCTGGGGCCAACGTCCTGACTTTC.

This sequence joins TRBV29-1 and TRBJ1-3; D not resolved. The CDR3 extends over 11 amino acids. Germline CDR1 reads SQVTM; CDR2 reads ANQGSEA. Deletions cut 4 bases from V and 3 bases from J, with 4 bases between. The CDR3 nucleotides are TGCAGCGTTGTGGTTGGAAACACCATATATTTT. Translated, it gives CSVVVGNTIYF.

This clonotype appeared a few times. J is TRBJ2-3 and V is TRBV29-1; D perhaps matches TRBD1 (5 bases). The CDR3 has 12 residues. Between the trimmed V and J ends, which lost 3 bases and 1 base, there was a span of 5 bases. The germline V gene has CDR1 SQVTM and CDR2 ANQGSEA. For the CDR3, the DNA is TGCAGCGTTGACAGGGGCACAGATACGCAGTATTTT. This codes for CSVDRGTDTQYF.

This chain connects TRBV27 to TRBJ2-5; TRBD1 aligns across 7 bases. J was trimmed by 0 bases and V by 6 bases; bases with no gene match: 10. The CDR3 length is 16 residues. Germline V gene lookup returns CDR1 MNHEY and CDR2 SMNVEV (reference sequence). CDR3 residues: CASRDKGDRDQETQYF. CDR3 nucleotides: TGTGCCAGCAGGGATAAGGGTGACAGGGACCAAGAGACCCAGTACTTC.

The chain employs TRBV29-1 and TRBJ2-7; 10 bases line up with TRBD1. CDR1 and CDR2 (germline): SQVTM, ANQGSEA. CDR3 length: 14 amino acids. With 6 bases clipped from V and 4 bases from J, the junction kept 9 bases outside the gene matches. This CDR3 is CSVATGTGAYEQYF. For the CDR3, the DNA is TGCAGCGTAGCAACCGGGACAGGGGCTTACGAGCAGTACTTC.

The chain uses TRBV7-8 and TRBJ1-5; 9 bases line up with TRBD1. J was trimmed by 2 bases and V by 4 bases; bases with no gene match: 6. The length of the CDR3 is 16 residues. Germline lookup yields CDR1 SGHVS and CDR2 FQNEAQ. CDR3 sequence reads: CASSSWTGEGNQPQHF. The CDR3 coding sequence is TGTGCCAGCAGCTCGTGGACAGGGGAGGGCAATCAGCCCCAGCATTTT.

The chain recombines TRBV9 with TRBJ1-1; 7 bases align to TRBD1. This CDR3 comprises 14 residues. The V segment lost 0 bases and the J segment 5 bases; nucleotides outside the gene matches: 4. Germline assignment: CDR1 SGDLS and CDR2 YYNGEE. The CDR3 loop reads CASSVGQGTTEAFF. The CDR3 DNA follows: TGTGCCAGCAGCGTAGGACAGGGAACGACTGAAGCTTTCTTT.

The chain is built from TRBV27 and TRBJ1-2, with 7 positions matching TRBD1. The CDR3 runs to 14 residues. CDR1 is MNHEY and CDR2 is SMNVEV in the germline V gene (reference sequence). Unmatched junction bases numbered 8, after V lost 6 bases and J lost 4 bases. CDR3 residues: CASSPVGGAYGYTF. CDR3 nucleotide sequence: TGTGCCAGCAGCCCAGTAGGGGGCGCCTATGGCTACACCTTC.

V gene TRBV29-1 combines with J gene TRBJ2-2, with 11 bases that match TRBD1. This CDR3 is 15 amino acids long. Germline V CDR1 and CDR2: SQVTM, ANQGSEA. The V segment lost 7 bases and the J segment 6 bases; nucleotides outside the gene matches: 10. The CDR3 DNA sequence: TGCAGCGCAGCCGCCGGGACAGGGGGTCCCGGGGAGCTGTTTTTT. It yields the protein CSAAAGTGGPGELFF.